The 16 T cell receptor beta chains presented below share a single source sample, sequenced in a study of radiation and T cells in renal cell carcinoma. TCRdb's table, derived via immunoSEQ multiplex PCR, lists solely in-frame clones and lacks some. The sample lists roughly 130,000 clones; 70% to 90% were seen once. Time point specified: blood 2 weeks post-SBRT. The treatment was: 15 Gy SBRT to primary tumor, nephrectomy 4 weeks later. This sample comprised blood, obtained from a patient whose treatment included radiotherapy and nephrectomy. The receptors here all came from a woman aged 55 to 70 with renal cell carcinoma.

V and J are TRBV5-1 and TRBJ1-1, with a weak D call TRBD1 (6 bases). Germline CDR1 reads SGHRS; CDR2 reads YFSETQ. The CDR3 is 15 amino acids. Between the trimmed V and J ends, which lost 0 bases and 2 bases, there was a span of 11 bases. The CDR3 is CASSLADSSNTEAFF. CDR3 coding DNA: TGCGCCAGCAGCTTGGCGGACAGTTCCAACACTGAAGCTTTCTTT.

The rearrangement uses TRBV7-6 and TRBJ2-7; no clear D gene. The CDR3 covers 15 residues. Germline V CDR1 and CDR2: SGHVS, FNYEAQ. V lost 0 bases to trimming and J lost 0 bases, with 9 bases between them. CDR3 sequence reads: CASSLAKVSSYEQYF. The CDR3 region has the DNA TGTGCCAGCAGCTTAGCAAAGGTCAGCTCCTACGAGCAGTACTTC.

The rearrangement links TRBV5-1 to TRBJ1-3; D gene ambiguous. Germline-derived CDR1 and CDR2 are SGHRS and YFSETQ. Trimming shortened V by 1 base and J by 0 bases, and 8 bases separated the two germline ends. The CDR3 is 15 amino acids. The CDR3 DNA is TGCGCCAGCAGCTTGAGCGGCAGCTCTGGAAACACCATATATTTT. It codes for CASSLSGSSGNTIYF.

The CDR3 DNA reads as TGTGCCAGCAGGTTCAGGGGGAAAGCCTACGAGCAGTACTTC. Protein sequence: CASRFRGKAYEQYF. The rearrangement uses TRBV6-5 and TRBJ2-7, with 7 bases matching TRBD1. This CDR3 spans 14 amino acids. Germline loops: CDR1 MNHEY, CDR2 SVGAGI. V dropped 6 bases and J dropped 2; count of bases not matched to a gene: 7.

The chain is built from TRBV6-1 and TRBJ2-7; D may be TRBD1 (6 bases). The V gene lost 2 bases and the J gene lost 2 bases, with 13 bases spanning the gap. CDR3 size: 15 residues. Germline V lookup: CDR1 MNHNS, CDR2 SASEGT. CDR3 region: CASSEYIQGPYEQYF. The CDR3 bases are TGTGCCAGCAGTGAATATATTCAGGGGCCCTACGAGCAGTACTTC.

This clone has just one count. The chain joins TRBV30 to TRBJ2-3, with 12 positions matching TRBD2. Germline assignment: CDR1 GTSNPN and CDR2 SVGIG (reference sequence). The V gene end was trimmed by 5 bases and the J gene end by 7 bases; junction bases not matched to a gene: 13. This CDR3 spans 16 amino acids. In nucleotides, the CDR3 is TGTGCCTGGTCCGCCATGACTAGCGGGAGAGGCAATACGCAGTATTTT. It encodes CAWSAMTSGRGNTQYF.

The chain is built from TRBV28 and TRBJ2-5; possible D gene TRBD1, 6 bases. Trimming cost V 6 bases and J 4 bases, with 15 bases left between them. Germline loops: CDR1 MDHEN, CDR2 SYDVKM. This CDR3 contains 14 residues. In nucleotides, the CDR3 is TGTGCCAGCAGCTTTAAACTAGGGGGAGAGACCCAGTACTTC. Protein sequence: CASSFKLGGETQYF.

The CDR3 protein is CASSQETNEKLFF. The CDR3 region has the DNA TGTGCCAGTAGCCAGGAAACTAATGAAAAACTGTTTTTT. J is TRBJ1-4 and V is TRBV19; D remains unclear. This CDR3 is built from 13 residues. Germline-derived CDR1 and CDR2 are LNHDA and SQIVND (reference sequence). V lost 6 bases and J lost 1, with 6 bases in between.

This chain links TRBV4-1 with TRBJ1-1; 9 bases map to TRBD1. Germline assignment: CDR1 MGHRA and CDR2 YSYEKL. The CDR3 sequence is 16 residues long. The J segment lost 1 base and the V segment lost 0 bases, leaving 3 bases of the junction unmatched. CDR3 in amino acids: CASSQDMGQGNTEAFF. The DNA for the CDR3 is TGCGCCAGCAGCCAAGATATGGGACAGGGGAACACTGAAGCTTTCTTT.

The chain employs TRBV5-5 and TRBJ1-6, with 8 bases lining up with TRBD1. Trimming removed 4 bases from V and 9 bases from J; junction bases left unmatched: 9. CDR1 is SGHKS, CDR2 YYEKEE, per germline (reference sequence). CDR3 length equals 15 residues. CDR3 coding DNA: TGTGCCAGCAGCCCACTCAGGGGGCAGGTTTCACCCCTCCACTTT. This encodes CASSPLRGQVSPLHF. Using reference TRBV5-5 and TRBJ1-6 for the parts outside the CDR3, the full variable domain is DAGVTQSPTHLIKTRGQQVTLRCSPISGHKSVSWYQQVLGQGPQFIFQYYEKEERGRGNFPDRFSARQFPNYSSELNVNALLLGDSALYLCASSPLRGQVSPLHFGNGTRLTVT.

The V call is TRBV28, the J call TRBJ2-3; D possibly corresponds to TRBD2 (5 bases). Germline CDR1 reads MDHEN; CDR2 reads SYDVKM. The CDR3 runs 16 residues. V was shortened by 5 bases and J by 2 bases, with 17 bases between the two germline ends. In nucleotides, the CDR3 is TGTGCCAGCAGTCCCCGAGGGCCCATTAACACAGATACGCAGTATTTT. This translates into CASSPRGPINTDTQYF. The full variable domain, completed using reference TRBV28 and TRBJ2-3, is DVKVTQSSRYLVKRTGEKVFLECVQDMDHENMFWYRQDPGLGLRLIYFSYDVKMKEKGDIPEGYSVSREKKERFSLILESASTNQTSMYLCASSPRGPINTDTQYFGPGTRLTVL.

The chain recombines TRBV11-2 with TRBJ1-2; 7 positions agree with TRBD1. The V gene's germline CDR1 is SGHAT and CDR2 FQNNGV. V shed 4 bases and J 3 bases; nucleotides not matched to a gene: 2. There are 13 residues in the CDR3. CDR3 in amino acids: CASSSTGDYGYTF. The CDR3 coding sequence is TGTGCCAGCAGCTCTACAGGGGACTATGGCTACACCTTC.

The gene calls are TRBV18 and TRBJ1-4, with TRBD1 identical over 8 bases. This CDR3 region has 13 residues. The germline gives CDR1 KGHSH, CDR2 LQKENI. V dropped 6 bases and J dropped 8; count of bases not matched to a gene: 5. CDR3 sequence reads: CASSQGAGEKLFF. The CDR3 DNA sequence: TGTGCCAGCTCTCAGGGGGCAGGAGAAAAACTGTTTTTT.

The chain is built from TRBV2 and TRBJ1-4; 11 positions match TRBD1. Germline CDR1 SNHLY, CDR2 FYNNEI. The length of the CDR3 is 16 residues. Germline trimming cut 3 bases from V and 5 bases from J; bases unmatched to any gene: 5. CDR3 protein: CASSEDRGPANEKLFF. For the CDR3, the DNA is TGTGCCAGCAGTGAGGACAGGGGGCCTGCAAATGAAAAACTGTTTTTT.

This clone occurred once. The chain employs TRBV2 and TRBJ2-5; weak D call: TRBD1 (5 bases). In germline, CDR1 is SNHLY, CDR2 FYNNEI. The CDR3 covers 11 residues. V gave up 5 bases and J gave up 5 bases, with 6 bases separating them. The DNA for the CDR3 is TGTGCCAGCAGTTACAGGGAGACCCAGTACTTC. Translation: CASSYRETQYF. Supplemented by reference TRBV2 and TRBJ2-5, the full variable domain reads EPEVTQTPSHQVTQMGQEVILRCVPISNHLYFYWYRQILGQKVEFLVSFYNNEISEKSEIFDDQFSVERPDGSNFTLKIRSTKLEDSAMYFCASSYRETQYFGPGTRLLVL.

The chain is built from TRBV7-9 and TRBJ1-3; the D is unclear. This CDR3 comprises 14 residues. Looked up from germline, CDR1 is SEHNR and CDR2 is FQNEAQ (reference sequence). V was trimmed by 3 bases and J by 1 base, leaving 7 bases between them. The CDR3: CASSFGVSGNTIYF. The CDR3 region has the DNA TGTGCCAGCAGCTTTGGGGTTTCTGGAAACACCATATATTTT.